The TCR beta chain under discussion was sequenced for a study of blood T cell repertoires in COVID-19. Turning to the study itself: Samples came from the United States, Italy and Spain, spanning acute and convalescent COVID-19. The cDNA or gDNA used as material had been derived from T cells, B-cell-depleted T cells, or PBMCs.

With 4 bases clipped from V and 10 bases from J, the junction kept 3 bases outside the gene matches. From germline, CDR1 is MNHEY and CDR2 SMNVEV (reference sequence). The CDR3 sequence is 14 residues long. Original data processing: From reference gene primer amplification, estimates of nucleated cell counts were derived. TCRdb keeps only in-frame clones here, not all; method: immunoSEQ multiplex PCR. Clonal size and the V and J genes are those of that table, whereas D and trimming came from the DNA. The repertoire holds some 190,000 clones, with around nine tenths as singletons. The rearrangement joins TRBV27 to TRBJ2-1, with 14 bases that match TRBD2. The sequenced material came from peripheral blood. The TCR was taken from a woman in her thirties or forties who had recovered from COVID-19. CDR3 residues: CASSSWTSGREQFF. CDR3 sequence (DNA): TGTGCCAGCAGTTCATGGACTAGCGGGAGGGAGCAGTTCTTC.